The source of this TCR beta chain is a study of T cells in Graves' hyperthyroidism and ophthalmopathy. General study points: Blood samples included most of the expanded thyroid clonotypes exceeding 0.001.

Amplified TCR beta CDR3 regions derived from RNA transcripts. First-round RT-PCR with HTBI primers amplified the TCR CDR3 region. One entry per CDR3 protein results from TCRdb running MiXCR on the multiplex PCR reads. The sample contains about 130,000 distinct CDR3 sequences, around 20% of which appear only once. This clonotype occurred many times. Its cognate antigen is unknown. Used for diagnoses were clinical symptoms, serum thyroxine and TRAb, thyroid ultrasound and orbital computed tomography. The CDR3 runs to 18 residues. With 0 bases clipped from V and 7 bases from J, the junction kept 16 bases outside the gene matches. Germline V lookup: CDR1 DFQATT, CDR2 SNEGSKA (reference sequence).

This clonotype was obtained from a woman aged 45-65 years with Graves' hyperthyroidism that later progressed to Graves' ophthalmopathy. V and J are TRBV20-1 and TRBJ2-1, with 9 positions matching TRBD1. Sequences were obtained from blood. CDR3 residues: CSARDLLRDRAIWNEQFF. CDR3 DNA: TGCAGTGCTAGAGACCTCCTCAGGGACAGGGCTATCTGGAATGAGCAGTTCTTC.